These 28 T cell receptor beta chains were all obtained from the same sample, sequenced in a study of Graves' ophthalmopathy and Graves' hyperthyroidism. Scientists amplified the TCR beta CDR3 regions from RNA transcripts. The workflow started with a first-round RT-PCR run with HTBI primers and then moved on to a second-round multiplex PCR. A single record per CDR3 protein comes from TCRdb applying MiXCR to the multiplex PCR reads. This table has 1 million to 1.3 million distinct CDR3 sequences, about two fifths appearing once. What was sequenced was peripheral blood or thyroid tissue (not recorded which). Receptors originate from an adult man with Graves' hyperthyroidism.

This clonotype showed up just a few times. The chain joins TRBV4-3 to TRBJ1-2; possibly TRBD1 for D (5 bases). The CDR3 totals 15 residues. Germline lookup yields CDR1 LGHNA and CDR2 YSLEER. Trimming removed 0 bases at V and 4 bases at J, with 12 bases between. This CDR3 reads CASSQDSAGLYGYTF. CDR3 coding DNA: TGCGCCAGCAGCCAAGACAGTGCAGGGCTCTATGGCTACACCTTC.

This clonotype was picked up many times. The V gene is TRBV6-5, the J gene TRBJ2-7; the match to TRBD2 covers 7 bases. CDR1 and CDR2 (germline): MNHEY, SVGAGI. Trimming removed 0 bases from V and 0 bases from J; junction bases left unmatched: 5. The CDR3 loop spans 16 amino acids. The CDR3 DNA reads TGTGCCAGCAGTTACTCTGGCGGGAGCAGCTCCTACGAGCAGTACTTC. It translates to CASSYSGGSSSYEQYF.

This clonotype was counted at least ten times. The chain joins TRBV5-5 to TRBJ2-7; D may be TRBD1 (5 bases). The V end lost 2 bases, the J end lost 2 bases, and 8 bases lay between the germline ends. Per the germline V gene, CDR1 is SGHKS and CDR2 is YYEKEE (reference sequence). This CDR3 is 13 amino acids long. CDR3 nucleotides: TGTGCCAGCAGCTTCCACAGGACCTACGAGCAGTACTTC. Its translation is CASSFHRTYEQYF.

CDR3: CASSYGTRVNTYEQYF. The DNA for the CDR3 is TGTGCCAGCAGTTACGGAACCAGGGTTAACACCTACGAGCAGTACTTC. The rearrangement uses TRBV6-2 or TRBV6-3 and TRBJ2-7; tentative D call: TRBD1 (5 bases). V lost 2 bases and J lost 2, with 16 bases in between. In germline, CDR1 is MNHEY, CDR2 SVGEGT. The CDR3 has 16 amino acids.

This clonotype has at least ten counts. The CDR3 protein is CASSFYQDYGYTF. The CDR3 DNA follows: TGTGCCAGCAGCTTTTACCAGGACTATGGCTACACCTTC. V usage is TRBV7-2 and J usage is TRBJ1-2; D unclear. The V end was cut by 3 bases, the J end by 3 bases, with 8 bases between. From germline, CDR1 is SGHTA and CDR2 FQGNSA. The CDR3 is made up of 13 amino acids.

This clonotype was observed a handful of times. This rearrangement joins TRBV9 to TRBJ1-1; weak D call: TRBD1 (6 bases). The ends were cut back, 4 bases at V and 4 bases at J, with 11 bases in the middle. Germline CDR1 and CDR2: SGDLS and YYNGEE. The CDR3 consists of 13 residues. The CDR3 DNA reads TGTGCCAGCAGCCCGCGGACAGCCACTGAAGCTTTCTTT. As protein: CASSPRTATEAFF.

This clonotype has a count of ten or more. The chain joins TRBV7-9 to TRBJ1-4; D perhaps matches TRBD1 (5 bases). Germline values: CDR1 SEHNR, CDR2 FQNEAQ (reference sequence). Trimming stripped 11 bases from V and 5 bases from J, with 33 bases between. CDR3 size: 19 residues. The CDR3 is CARKRDRRPPWETNEKLFF. The CDR3 DNA is TGTGCCCGGAAACGGGACCGCAGGCCCCCGTGGGAGACAAATGAAAAACTGTTTTTT.

This chain connects TRBV9 to TRBJ2-7; TRBD1 agrees at 8 bases. The CDR3 extends over 19 amino acids. Germline V gene lookup returns CDR1 SGDLS and CDR2 YYNGEE. V lost 4 bases to trimming and J lost 4 bases; unmatched junction nucleotides: 22. The CDR3 region is CASSLSGTGGLFFPYEQYF. For the CDR3, the DNA is TGTGCCAGCAGCCTTTCCGGGACAGGAGGCCTCTTTTTCCCTTACGAGCAGTACTTC.

The rearrangement uses TRBV6-5 and TRBJ2-7, with D unresolved. V lost 1 base and J lost 6, with 7 bases in between. This CDR3 is 12 amino acids long. Germline CDR1 and CDR2: MNHEY and SVGAGI. This CDR3 is CASSYWATEQYF. CDR3 DNA sequence: TGTGCCAGCAGTTACTGGGCCACCGAGCAGTACTTC.

This chain connects TRBV5-4 to TRBJ1-2; weak D call: TRBD1 (6 bases). Trimming pared 4 bases from V and 0 bases from J, leaving 13 bases between. The CDR3 spans 15 residues. Germline assignment: CDR1 SGHNT and CDR2 YYREEE (reference sequence). The CDR3 DNA follows: TGTGCCAGCAGCATGGGGGGCCCAGCTAACTATGGCTACACCTTC. Protein product: CASSMGGPANYGYTF.

The rearrangement links TRBV19 to TRBJ2-7; D is possibly TRBD1 (6 bases). Trimming cost V 1 base and J 2 bases, with 9 bases left between them. Germline V CDR1 and CDR2: LNHDA, SQIVND (reference sequence). The CDR3 sequence is 14 residues long. The CDR3 sequence: CASSIVGGTYEQYF. CDR3 nucleotides: TGTGCCAGTAGTATAGTAGGGGGAACCTACGAGCAGTACTTC.

This clonotype was counted at least ten times. V is TRBV25-1 and J is TRBJ2-5, with D uncertain. Germline CDR1 is MGHDK and CDR2 is SYGVNS. There are 14 residues in the CDR3. Trimming left V 3 bases short and J 4 bases short, with 12 bases between. The CDR3 protein is CASSEVRERETQYF. CDR3 sequence (DNA): TGTGCCAGCAGTGAGGTTAGGGAACGAGAGACCCAGTACTTC.

The chain is built from TRBV5-4 and TRBJ2-7, with D hard to call. The CDR3 extends over 13 amino acids. Germline V gene sequence: CDR1 SGHNT, CDR2 YYREEE (reference sequence). Trimming stripped 0 bases from V and 5 bases from J, with 9 bases between. The CDR3 sequence is CASSLANGNEQYF. In nucleotides, the CDR3 is TGTGCCAGCAGCTTGGCCAACGGAAACGAGCAGTACTTC.

This clonotype has just one count. The genes are TRBV20-1 and TRBJ2-5; D may be TRBD1 (7 bases). Per germline, CDR1 DFQATT and CDR2 SNEGSKA (reference sequence). V was pared by 1 base and J by 2 bases, with 11 bases between. CDR3 size: 14 residues. CDR3 DNA: TGCAGTGCTAGAGTCAGGGGGGCGCAAGAGACCCAGTACTTC. Translating gives CSARVRGAQETQYF.

The chain recombines TRBV27 with TRBJ2-3; 14 nucleotides agree with TRBD2. Germline V gene lookup returns CDR1 MNHEY and CDR2 SMNVEV (reference sequence). V shed 4 bases and J 0 bases; nucleotides not matched to a gene: 12. The CDR3 extends over 20 amino acids. CDR3 DNA: TGTGCCAGCAGTTCGCGCCCTACACGACTAGCGGGAGGGAGCACAGATACGCAGTATTTT. This translates into CASSSRPTRLAGGSTDTQYF.

The V gene is TRBV7-2, the J gene TRBJ2-5; 10 positions agree with TRBD2. The CDR3 totals 17 residues. Germline V gene sequence: CDR1 SGHTA, CDR2 FQGNSA. J gave up 4 bases and V 2 bases, and 10 bases lay outside the gene matches. CDR3 in amino acids: CASSLPGQRGGPETQYF. DNA for the CDR3: TGTGCCAGCAGCTTACCGGGGCAGCGGGGGGGCCCAGAGACCCAGTACTTC.

This clonotype was counted ten times or more. This chain joins TRBV29-1 and TRBJ2-7; 8 nucleotides match TRBD2. Germline CDR1 is SQVTM and CDR2 is ANQGSEA. Losses at the gene ends were 6 bases for V and 2 bases for J; bases not matched to a gene: 9. The CDR3 totals 14 residues. CDR3 in amino acids: CSVRGLAGAYEQYF. CDR3 bases: TGCAGCGTGAGGGGCCTAGCGGGTGCCTACGAGCAGTACTTC.

This clonotype has ten or more counts. The rearrangement joins TRBV29-1 to TRBJ2-2; TRBD1 aligns across 8 bases. This CDR3 has 14 residues. The germline V gene has CDR1 SQVTM and CDR2 ANQGSEA. The trim removed 6 bases at V and 7 bases at J, leaving 10 bases unmatched. The DNA of the CDR3 is TGCAGCGTGCGGGACAGGTTGAGGCGCGGGGAGCTGTTTTTT. It translates to CSVRDRLRRGELFF.

This clonotype was seen repeatedly, ten times or more. This chain uses TRBV7-8 with TRBJ1-4; the D gene is possibly TRBD1 (6 bases). The germline CDR1 and CDR2 sequences are SGHVS and FQNEAQ. Trimming removed 0 bases at V and 4 bases at J, with 9 bases between. CDR3 length: 15 amino acids. CDR3 amino acids: CASSLARGVNEKLFF. In DNA, the CDR3 is TGTGCCAGCAGCTTAGCCAGGGGCGTTAATGAAAAACTGTTTTTT.

V is TRBV5-1 and J is TRBJ1-2; D is undetermined. From germline, CDR1 is SGHRS and CDR2 YFSETQ. This CDR3 has 11 residues. The V end was cut by 3 bases, the J end by 12 bases, with 12 bases between. CDR3 protein: CASSSTAGNTF. As DNA, the CDR3 is TGCGCCAGCAGCTCCACGGCTGGAAACACCTTC.

The chain carries TRBV7-3 and TRBJ2-5; D gene uncertain. This CDR3 has 13 amino acids. Germline CDR1 is SGHTA and CDR2 is FQGTGA. The ends were cut back, 1 base at V and 4 bases at J, with 7 bases in the middle. CDR3 DNA sequence: TGTGCCAGCAGCTTAAATCCTTCAGAGACCCAGTACTTC. This translates into CASSLNPSETQYF.

This clonotype came up many times. The V gene is TRBV20-1, the J gene TRBJ2-5; a possible D gene is TRBD1 (5 bases). The germline V gene encodes CDR1 DFQATT and CDR2 SNEGSKA (reference sequence). The V and J ends lost 5 bases and 5 bases respectively, with 9 bases between them. The CDR3 covers 11 residues. CDR3 residues: CSAAGPETQYF. The CDR3 coding sequence is TGCAGTGCTGCAGGGCCGGAGACCCAGTACTTC.

This clonotype has only a few counts. The chain carries TRBV6-2 or TRBV6-3 and TRBJ2-2; no clear D gene. The CDR3 has 15 residues. Germline lookup yields CDR1 MNHEY and CDR2 SVGEGT. Trimming left V 6 bases short and J 4 bases short, with 15 bases between. CDR3 sequence (DNA): TGTGCCAGCAGCCAAGCCCCTCCAAGCACCGGGGAGCTGTTTTTT. Its translation is CASSQAPPSTGELFF.

This clonotype was recorded once. J is TRBJ2-1 and V is TRBV10-2; D is ambiguous. V was pared by 8 bases and J by 8 bases, with 16 bases between. Per the germline V gene, CDR1 is WSHSY and CDR2 is SAAADI. This CDR3 comprises 13 residues. The CDR3 reads CASGPGLVDEQFF. The CDR3, as DNA: TGCGCCAGCGGCCCAGGTCTGGTCGATGAGCAGTTCTTC.

This clonotype was seen many times. The chain couples TRBV24-1 to TRBJ2-2; 7 bases fit TRBD2. Germline CDR1 KGHDR, CDR2 SFDVKD. The CDR3 totals 17 residues. V lost 3 bases and J lost 1; bases outside the gene matches: 7. The CDR3 DNA reads TGTGCCACCAGTGATCGAACTAGCGTGGGGAACACCGGGGAGCTGTTTTTT. Protein sequence: CATSDRTSVGNTGELFF.

The chain uses TRBV4-3 and TRBJ1-4; maybe TRBD1 (5 bases). CDR1 LGHNA and CDR2 YSLEER come from the germline V gene. CDR3 length equals 16 residues. V dropped 1 base and J dropped 3 bases, with 12 bases sitting between them. The CDR3 is CASSQVTGGANEKLFF. The CDR3 nucleotides read TGCGCCAGCAGCCAAGTAACAGGAGGGGCTAATGAAAAACTGTTTTTT.

This clonotype was observed a few times. The rearrangement uses TRBV7-2 and TRBJ1-1; D ambiguous. Trimming removed 5 bases at V and 8 bases at J, with 12 bases between. CDR1 is SGHTA and CDR2 is FQGNSA in the germline V gene. This CDR3 comprises 12 residues. The CDR3 region is CASSPSWTEAFF. As DNA, the CDR3 is TGTGCCAGCAGCCCTTCTTGGACGGAAGCTTTCTTT.

Points on this clonotype: This is likely a read error, given that the CDR3 carries no conserved phenylalanine or tryptophan at its end. The limits of the CDR3 on the DNA are not certain, so only TCRdb's listed CDR3 is given. The J gene is TRBJ1-2, the V gene TRBV25-1; the table's TRBD1 call for D was not verified on the DNA. The CDR3 has 8 amino acids, counting both end residues. Germline values: CDR1 MGHDK, CDR2 SYGVNS. CDR3 residues: CASSLERQ.